This entry features one TCR beta chain sequence. Germline-derived CDR1 and CDR2 are LNHDA and SQIVND (reference sequence). Trimming removed 6 bases from V and 1 base from J, with 15 bases in between. The CDR3 has 15 residues. Under the authors' procedure: Amplification with reference gene primers provided the estimates of nucleated cell counts. Produced via immunoSEQ multiplex PCR; TCRdb's table is partial and in-frame only. V and J calls and clone size are those listed in that table; D and trimming were worked out from the DNA. Here the sample spans about 180,000 clones, approximately 86% being singletons. This entry belongs to a study of blood T cell repertoires in COVID-19. Study-level information: The samples span acute and convalescent COVID-19 from the United States, Italy and Spain. Sources were T cells, B-cell-depleted T cells, or PBMCs; the material itself was cDNA or gDNA.

The V call is TRBV19, the J call TRBJ1-2; D is possibly TRBD1 (6 bases). The sample comprised peripheral blood. The sequence derives from a woman aged 30 to 39 with active or convalescent COVID-19. The CDR3 region is CASRKTGNLNYGYTF. The CDR3 DNA reads as TGTGCCAGTAGAAAAACAGGGAACCTTAACTATGGCTACACCTTC.